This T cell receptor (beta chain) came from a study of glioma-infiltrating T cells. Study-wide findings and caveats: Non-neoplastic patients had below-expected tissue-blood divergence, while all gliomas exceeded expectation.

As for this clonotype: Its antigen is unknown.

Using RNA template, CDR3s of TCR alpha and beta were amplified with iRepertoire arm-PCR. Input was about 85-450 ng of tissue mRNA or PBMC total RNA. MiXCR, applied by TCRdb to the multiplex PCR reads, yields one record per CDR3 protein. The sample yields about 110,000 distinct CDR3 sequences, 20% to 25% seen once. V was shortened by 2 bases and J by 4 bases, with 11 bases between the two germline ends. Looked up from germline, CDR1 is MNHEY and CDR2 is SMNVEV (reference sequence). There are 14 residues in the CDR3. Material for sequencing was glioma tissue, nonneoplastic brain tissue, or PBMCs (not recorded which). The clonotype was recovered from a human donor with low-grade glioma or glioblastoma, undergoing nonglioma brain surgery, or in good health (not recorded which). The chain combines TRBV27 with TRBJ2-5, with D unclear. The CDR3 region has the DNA TGTGCCAGCAGTTTAAGCTCCCCCCCAGAGACCCAGTACTTC. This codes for CASSLSSPPETQYF.